The next 12 T cell receptor beta chains were all read from a single sample in a study of OX40 agonist ivuxolimab in advanced cancers. Using immunoSEQ multiplex PCR, the repertoire was profiled, and TCRdb retains in-frame clones only, with some absent. The repertoire holds about 77,000 clones, with around 85% as singletons. This sample comprised CD4+ or CD8+ T cells sorted from blood, obtained in a trial of the OX40 agonist ivuxolimab. These receptors all stem from an adult with an advanced solid tumor such as melanoma, head and neck, liver or kidney cancer.

The genes are TRBV6-1 and TRBJ1-4, with TRBD1 identical over 10 bases. Germline loops: CDR1 MNHNS, CDR2 SASEGT. The CDR3 totals 14 residues. V gave up 8 bases and J gave up 8 bases; unmatched junction bases: 8. The CDR3 nucleotides read TGTGCCAGCCTTCGGACAGGGGGTGAAGAAAAACTGTTTTTT. Protein: CASLRTGGEEKLFF.

This clone was seen a handful of times. The chain uses TRBV30 and TRBJ1-5; D unresolved. Germline CDR1 GTSNPN, CDR2 SVGIG (reference sequence). With 3 bases removed from V and 5 bases from J, the gap between germline ends came to 11 bases. The CDR3 covers 13 residues. The CDR3 sequence: CAWSNNNDQPQHF. The CDR3 DNA follows: TGTGCCTGGAGCAATAACAATGATCAGCCCCAGCATTTT.

The J gene is TRBJ2-2, the V gene TRBV7-6; TRBD1 aligns across 8 bases. J was trimmed by 0 bases and V by 4 bases; bases with no gene match: 7. This CDR3 is 17 amino acids long. The germline CDR1 and CDR2 sequences are SGHVS and FNYEAQ. The CDR3: CASSCEQGEPNTGELFF. DNA for the CDR3: TGTGCCAGCAGCTGCGAACAGGGGGAACCGAACACCGGGGAGCTGTTTTTT.

This clone was recorded only once. This chain links TRBV28 with TRBJ1-5; TRBD1 aligns across 10 bases. The junction had 3 bases not matched to a gene; V was cut back by 6 bases and J by 1 base. The V gene's germline CDR1 is MDHEN and CDR2 SYDVKM. CDR3 length: 15 amino acids. The CDR3 sequence: CASRRQGASNQPQHF. The DNA of the CDR3 is TGTGCCAGCAGAAGACAGGGGGCCAGCAATCAGCCCCAGCATTTT.

The chain's CDR3 is CASSLGGNNQPQHF. DNA for the CDR3: TGTGCCAGCAGCTTAGGGGGTAACAATCAGCCCCAGCATTTT. V and J are TRBV7-9 and TRBJ1-5; D is ambiguous. Trimming cost V 1 base and J 3 bases, with 7 bases left between them. CDR3 length equals 14 residues. Germline V gene data show CDR1 as SEHNR and CDR2 as FQNEAQ (reference sequence).

Here the CDR3 DNA reads TGTGCCAGCAGCCCCACGGGGGTTGGCAATCAGCCCCAGCATTTT. This translates into CASSPTGVGNQPQHF. The chain carries TRBV6-5 and TRBJ1-5; tentatively, D is TRBD1 (5 bases). Germline assignment: CDR1 MNHEY and CDR2 SVGAGI. The germline V and J ends were trimmed by 6 bases and 2 bases, with 14 bases remaining between them. This CDR3 region has 15 residues.

This clone turned up a few times. The chain is built from TRBV5-1 and TRBJ1-5; 7 bases are shared with TRBD1. The V gene end was trimmed by 0 bases and the J gene end by 2 bases; junction bases not matched to a gene: 2. The CDR3 length is 15 residues. In germline, CDR1 is SGHRS, CDR2 YFSETQ. The CDR3 region is CASSLGTGRNQPQHF. The CDR3 bases are TGCGCCAGCAGCTTGGGGACAGGACGCAATCAGCCCCAGCATTTT.

The V gene is TRBV7-9, the J gene TRBJ2-2, with TRBD1 identical over 11 bases. The CDR3 runs 17 residues. CDR1 is SEHNR and CDR2 is FQNEAQ in the germline V gene (reference sequence). V shed 5 bases, J shed 4 bases, and the junction held 9 bases outside the gene matches. The CDR3 spells CASSPSGTGGPTGELFF. The CDR3 nucleotides are TGTGCCAGCAGCCCATCCGGGACAGGGGGACCCACCGGGGAGCTGTTTTTT.

The genes are TRBV6-5 and TRBJ2-7; 8 bases are shared with TRBD1. Trimming at V came to 5 bases and at J to 3 bases, leaving 9 bases not matched to a gene. The V gene's germline CDR1 is MNHEY and CDR2 SVGAGI. There are 15 residues in the CDR3. CDR3 sequence reads: CASSSTGTGLYEQYF. The CDR3 nucleotides read TGTGCCAGCAGTAGCACCGGGACAGGACTCTACGAGCAGTACTTC.

The chain joins TRBV5-1 to TRBJ2-5, with D perhaps TRBD1 (6 bases). V was clipped by 4 bases and J by 0 bases, with 10 bases between them. Germline V gene sequence: CDR1 SGHRS, CDR2 YFSETQ. This CDR3 spans 14 amino acids. CDR3 region: CASSLQGYQETQYF. CDR3 nucleotides: TGCGCCAGCAGCCTTCAGGGGTACCAAGAGACCCAGTACTTC.

The chain combines TRBV4-1 with TRBJ2-2, with 7 bases lining up with TRBD1. CDR3 length: 14 residues. With V trimmed by 1 base and J by 5 bases, 1 base remained unmatched. Germline V gene sequence: CDR1 MGHRA, CDR2 YSYEKL. CDR3 protein: CASSQGQGTGELFF. As DNA, the CDR3 is TGCGCCAGCAGCCAAGGACAGGGAACCGGGGAGCTGTTTTTT.

The rearrangement uses TRBV28 and TRBJ2-1, with 8 positions matching TRBD1. The CDR3 runs to 15 residues. Germline V CDR1 and CDR2: MDHEN, SYDVKM. V shed 5 bases, J shed 6 bases, and the junction held 9 bases outside the gene matches. CDR3 residues: CASSPPRQGSNEQFF. The CDR3 DNA follows: TGTGCCAGCAGTCCCCCTCGACAGGGGAGCAATGAGCAGTTCTTC.